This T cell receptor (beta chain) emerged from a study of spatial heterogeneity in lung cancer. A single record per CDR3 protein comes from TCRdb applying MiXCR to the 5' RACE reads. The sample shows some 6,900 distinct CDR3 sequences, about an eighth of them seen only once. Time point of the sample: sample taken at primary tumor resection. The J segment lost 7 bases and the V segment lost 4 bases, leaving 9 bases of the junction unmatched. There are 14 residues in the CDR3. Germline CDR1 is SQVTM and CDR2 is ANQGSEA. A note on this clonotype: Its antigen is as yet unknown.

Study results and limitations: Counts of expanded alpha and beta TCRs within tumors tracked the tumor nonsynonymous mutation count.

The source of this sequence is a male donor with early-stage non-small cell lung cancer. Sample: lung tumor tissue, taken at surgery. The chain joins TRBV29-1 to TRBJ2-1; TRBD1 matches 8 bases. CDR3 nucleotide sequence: TGCAGCGTTGCAGGGGGCGCGGATTGGAATGAGCAGTTCTTC. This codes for CSVAGGADWNEQFF.